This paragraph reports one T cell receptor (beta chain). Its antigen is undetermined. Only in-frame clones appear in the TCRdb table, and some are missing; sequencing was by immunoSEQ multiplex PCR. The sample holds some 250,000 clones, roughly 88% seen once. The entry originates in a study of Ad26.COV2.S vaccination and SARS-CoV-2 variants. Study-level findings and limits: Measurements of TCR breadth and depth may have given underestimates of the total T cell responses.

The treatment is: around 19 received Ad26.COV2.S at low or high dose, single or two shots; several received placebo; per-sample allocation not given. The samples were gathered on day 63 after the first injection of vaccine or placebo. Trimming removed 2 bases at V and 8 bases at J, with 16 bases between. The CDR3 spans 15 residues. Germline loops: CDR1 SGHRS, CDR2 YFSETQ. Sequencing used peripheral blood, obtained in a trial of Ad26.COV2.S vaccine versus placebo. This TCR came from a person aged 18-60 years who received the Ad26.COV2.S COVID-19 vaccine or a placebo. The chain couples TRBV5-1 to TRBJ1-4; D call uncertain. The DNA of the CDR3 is TGCGCCAGCAGCTTTGCCCTTGAGGACTCCGAAAAACTGTTTTTT. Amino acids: CASSFALEDSEKLFF.